A selection of T cell receptor beta chains follows, all from one sample in a study of beta chain features in type 1 diabetes. This table comes from immunoSEQ multiplex PCR, and its TCRdb copy is limited to in-frame clones, with some not included. The sample includes 100,000 to 150,000 clones, roughly a sixth seen only once; the top ten take around 2.5%. The specimen sequenced was central memory CD4+ T cells from blood. Source of these receptors: a man younger than 35 with type 1 diabetes. Each CDR3 is given with its conserved first and last residue. Each record gives: J gene, D gene, V gene, clone size, CDR3 protein, CDR3 DNA. D genes are given only for firm matches. Size tells how often a clone was seen (once, few, many) or the class of an expanded clone, and some rows leave it out.

TRBJ1-5 NA TRBV2 NA CASSEDRVGQPQHF TGTGCCAGCAGTGAAGACAGGGTTGGGCAGCCCCAGCATTTT
TRBJ1-2 NA TRBV4-3 NA CASSQDDGGLNYGYTF TGCGCCAGCAGCCAAGATGACGGGGGTTTGAACTATGGCTACACCTTC
TRBJ1-5 TRBD1 TRBV6-1 NA CASSARSGGRGQPQHF TGTGCCAGCAGTGCGCGTTCAGGGGGAAGGGGTCAGCCCCAGCATTTT
TRBJ2-3 TRBD2 TRBV4-1 few CASSQTRFALAGRSRTDTQYF TGCGCCAGCAGCCAAACCCGCTTCGCGCTAGCGGGACGATCACGCACAGATACGCAGTATTTT
TRBJ2-5 NA TRBV7-2 many CASSSYLQETQYF TGTGCCAGCAGCTCCTATCTGCAAGAGACCCAGTACTTC
TRBJ2-5 TRBD1 TRBV29-1 NA CSGWGQGKETQYF TGCAGCGGGTGGGGACAGGGGAAGGAGACCCAGTACTTC
TRBJ2-3 NA TRBV5-6 few CASSLDWSTDTQYF TGTGCCAGCAGCTTGGATTGGAGCACAGATACGCAGTATTTT
TRBJ1-5 NA TRBV7-2 few CASRVGFGSNQPQHF TGTGCCAGCAGAGTGGGATTCGGGAGCAATCAGCCCCAGCATTTT
TRBJ2-4 NA TRBV7-2 NA CASSQERQNIQYF TGCGCCAGCAGCCAAGAGAGACAGAACATTCAGTACTTC
TRBJ2-7 TRBD1 TRBV30 few CASWDRERYEQYF TGTGCCTCGTGGGACAGGGAGCGCTACGAGCAGTACTTC
TRBJ2-6 NA TRBV11-2 NA CASSLQVSGANVLTF TGTGCCAGCAGCTTGCAGGTCTCTGGGGCCAACGTCCTGACTTTC
TRBJ1-5 NA TRBV29-1 many CSFSGPNQPQHF TGCAGCTTCTCAGGGCCAAATCAGCCCCAGCATTTT
TRBJ2-5 NA TRBV5-4 many CASSLNTDQETQYF TGTGCCAGCAGCTTGAATACAGACCAAGAGACCCAGTACTTC
TRBJ2-7 NA TRBV21-1 NA CASSKRTGGYEQYF TGTGCCAGCAGCAAAAGGACAGGGGGCTACGAGCAGTACTTC
TRBJ2-3 TRBD2 TRBV7-9 NA CASSSILAGGTLPQYF TGTGCCAGCAGCTCGATCCTAGCGGGAGGTACCCTACCGCAGTATTTT
TRBJ2-5 TRBD1 TRBV23-1 NA CASSQKKKTGSVVEETQYF TGCGCCAGCAGTCAAAAGAAAAAGACAGGGTCGGTGGTTGAGGAGACCCAGTACTTC
TRBJ2-7 NA TRBV28 few CASSTLKTGLYEQYF TGTGCCAGCAGTACACTGAAGACAGGTTTATACGAGCAGTACTTC
TRBJ2-5 NA TRBV2 NA CASNYGGAETQYF TGTGCCAGCAATTACGGGGGAGCAGAGACCCAGTACTTC
TRBJ2-1 NA TRBV21-1 NA CASSKADRKGSYNEQFF TGTGCCAGCAGCAAAGCCGACAGAAAGGGCTCCTACAATGAGCAGTTCTTC
TRBJ2-7 NA TRBV2 NA CASGSAGSPEQYF TGTGCCAGCGGTTCCGCGGGATCGCCCGAGCAGTACTTC
TRBJ2-5 NA TRBV30 NA CAWSSNGETQYF TGTGCCTGGTCTTCTAATGGGGAGACCCAGTACTTC
TRBJ1-5 NA TRBV6-5 many CASSYRGRNQPQHF TGTGCCAGCAGTTACCGGGGACGGAATCAGCCCCAGCATTTT
TRBJ2-4 NA TRBV6-1 NA CASRSGKTRVTF TGTGCCAGCAGATCAGGCAAGACTAGGGTGACCTTC
TRBJ2-7 NA TRBV7-9 NA CASSLVYEQYF TGTGCCAGCAGCTTAGTGTACGAGCAGTACTTC
TRBJ1-4 NA TRBV5-5 NA CASTPAEGTRRKLFF TGTGCCAGCACCCCAGCCGAGGGGACCCGTCGAAAACTGTTTTTT
TRBJ2-7 TRBD2 TRBV7-2 few CASSSWAGGSGEQYF TGTGCCAGCAGCTCGTGGGCGGGAGGGTCCGGCGAGCAGTACTTC
TRBJ2-7 NA TRBV15 NA CATSRDGGSEQYF TGTGCCACCAGCAGAGATGGGGGCAGCGAGCAGTACTTC
TRBJ2-3 TRBD1 TRBV29-1 NA CSFLPQGALDLGAASSTDTQYF TGCAGCTTCTTACCCCAGGGGGCGCTTGACTTAGGCGCGGCAAGCAGCACAGATACGCAGTATTTT
TRBJ2-3 NA TRBV6-5 NA CASSYYRDLGADTQYF TGTGCCAGCAGTTATTACAGGGATTTGGGCGCAGATACGCAGTATTTT
TRBJ2-1 NA TRBV29-1 NA CSGGDSYNEQFF TGCAGCGGGGGGGACAGTTACAATGAGCAGTTCTTC
TRBJ2-2 NA TRBV7-8 NA CASSSLRSNTGELFF TGTGCCAGCAGCTCTCTTAGATCGAACACCGGGGAGCTGTTTTTT
TRBJ2-1 NA TRBV11-2 NA CASSQLLGGPEQFF TGTGCCAGCAGCCAACTCCTTGGAGGACCTGAGCAGTTCTTC
TRBJ2-3 NA TRBV7-2 NA CASSPGWGSDTQYF TGTGCCAGCAGTCCCGGTTGGGGCTCAGATACGCAGTATTTT
TRBJ1-1 TRBD1 TRBV6-5 once CASSLQGDTEAFF TGTGCCAGCAGTCTACAGGGGGACACTGAAGCTTTCTTT
TRBJ1-2 NA TRBV7-9 few CASSLLVQISNYGYTF TGTGCCAGCAGCTTATTGGTCCAGATATCTAACTATGGCTACACCTTC
TRBJ1-5 TRBD1 TRBV29-1 few CSAGQAQRSNQPQHF TGCAGCGCGGGACAGGCCCAGAGGAGCAATCAGCCCCAGCATTTT
TRBJ2-2 NA TRBV7-2 NA CASSLTQGIGELFF TGTGCCAGCAGCTTGACCCAGGGTATCGGGGAGCTGTTTTTT